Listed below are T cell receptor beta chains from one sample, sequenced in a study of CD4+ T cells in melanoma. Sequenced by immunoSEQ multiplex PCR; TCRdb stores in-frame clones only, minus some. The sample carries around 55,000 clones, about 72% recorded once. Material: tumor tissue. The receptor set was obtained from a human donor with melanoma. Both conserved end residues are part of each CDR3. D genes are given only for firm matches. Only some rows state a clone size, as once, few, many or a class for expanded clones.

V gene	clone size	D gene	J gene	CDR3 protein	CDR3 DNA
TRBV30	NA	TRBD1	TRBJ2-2	CASPGQGAHANTGELFF	TGTGCCTCACCGGGACAGGGGGCCCACGCGAACACCGGGGAGCTGTTTTTT
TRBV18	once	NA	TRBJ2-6	CASSPLRGTGANVLTF	TGTGCCAGCTCACCACTGAGAGGGACTGGGGCCAACGTCCTGACTTTC
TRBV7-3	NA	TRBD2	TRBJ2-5	CASSPGGLAGGLETQYF	TGTGCCAGCAGCCCCGGTGGGCTAGCGGGGGGGCTGGAGACCCAGTACTTC
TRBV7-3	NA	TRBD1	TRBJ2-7	CASSQGTGVAYEQYF	TGCGCCAGCAGCCAAGGGACAGGGGTAGCCTACGAGCAGTACTTC
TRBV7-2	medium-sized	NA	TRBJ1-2	CASSLGQPDPFF	TGTGCCAGCAGTTTAGGACAGCCAGACCCCTTCTTC
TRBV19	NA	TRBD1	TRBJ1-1	CASSPLQGMGTEAFF	TGTGCCAGTAGTCCACTACAGGGGATGGGCACTGAAGCTTTCTTT
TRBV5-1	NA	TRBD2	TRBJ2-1	CASSLSGGRYNEQFF	TGCGCCAGCAGCTTGTCGGGCGGGAGATACAATGAGCAGTTCTTC
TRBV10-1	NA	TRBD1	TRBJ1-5	CASGQGLYSNQPQHF	TGCGCCAGCGGACAGGGTCTGTATAGCAATCAGCCCCAGCATTTT
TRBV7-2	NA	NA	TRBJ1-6	CASSEFWGGNSPLHF	TGTGCCAGCAGCGAATTTTGGGGGGGTAATTCACCCCTCCACTTT
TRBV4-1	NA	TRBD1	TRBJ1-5	CASSQGQAINQPQHF	TGCGCCAGCAGCCAGGGACAGGCTATAAATCAGCCCCAGCATTTT
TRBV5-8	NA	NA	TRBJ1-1	CASSLNRDTEAFF	TGTGCCAGCAGCTTGAATCGGGACACTGAAGCTTTCTTT
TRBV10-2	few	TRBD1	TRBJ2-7	CASIPGTGGSYEQYF	TGCGCCAGCATCCCCGGGACAGGGGGCTCCTACGAGCAGTACTTC
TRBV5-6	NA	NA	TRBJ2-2	CASSPDRGRELFF	TGTGCCAGCAGCCCGGACAGAGGACGGGAGCTGTTTTTT
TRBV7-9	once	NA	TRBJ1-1	CASSFGSTEAFF	TGTGCCAGCAGCTTTGGGTCAACTGAAGCTTTCTTT
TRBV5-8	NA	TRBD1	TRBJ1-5	CASSATGGQPQHF	TGTGCCAGCAGCGCTACAGGGGGTCAGCCCCAGCATTTT
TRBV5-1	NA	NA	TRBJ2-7	CASSLEGDGYEQYF	TGCGCCAGCAGCCTGGAAGGCGACGGGTACGAGCAGTACTTC
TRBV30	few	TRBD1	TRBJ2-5	CAWLRQGQETQYF	TGTGCCTGGCTTAGACAGGGCCAAGAGACCCAGTACTTC
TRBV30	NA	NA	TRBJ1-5	CAWSPTPGNQPQHF	TGTGCCTGGAGTCCCACTCCAGGGAATCAGCCCCAGCATTTT
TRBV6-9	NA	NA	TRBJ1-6	CASGGNSYNSPLHF	TGTGCCAGCGGGGGGAACTCCTATAATTCACCCCTCCACTTT
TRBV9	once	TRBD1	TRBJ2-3	CASSQTTTGGDTQYF	TGTGCCAGCAGCCAGACGACGACAGGGGGAGATACGCAGTATTTT
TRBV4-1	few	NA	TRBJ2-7	CASSGRDRWGEQYF	TGCGCCAGCAGCGGGCGGGACAGATGGGGCGAGCAGTACTTC
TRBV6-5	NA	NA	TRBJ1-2	CASSDTRNYGYTF	TGTGCCAGCAGTGACACGCGAAACTATGGCTACACCTTC
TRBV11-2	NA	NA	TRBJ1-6	CASSLSSYNSPLHF	TGTGCCAGCAGCTTGAGCTCCTATAATTCACCCCTCCACTTT
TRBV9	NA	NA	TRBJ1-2	CASSVDSPGYGYTF	TGTGCCAGCAGCGTAGACAGCCCTGGCTATGGCTACACCTTC
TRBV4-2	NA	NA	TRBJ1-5	CASSLNHDYSNQPQHF	TGTGCCAGCAGCCTTAATCACGATTATAGCAATCAGCCCCAGCATTTT
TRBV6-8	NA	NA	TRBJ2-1	CASSFRLLSGANINEQFF	TGTGCCAGCAGCTTCAGACTCCTGTCGGGGGCCAATATCAATGAGCAGTTCTTC
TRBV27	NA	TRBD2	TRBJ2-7	CASSAIAGHSYEQYF	TGTGCCAGCAGTGCGATAGCGGGACACAGCTACGAGCAGTACTTC
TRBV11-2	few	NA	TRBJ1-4	CASSPQQGEKLFF	TGTGCCAGCAGCCCACAACAGGGAGAAAAACTGTTTTTT
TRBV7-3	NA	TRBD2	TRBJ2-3	CASSASGGITDTQYF	TGTGCCAGCAGCGCGAGCGGGGGAATCACAGATACGCAGTATTTT
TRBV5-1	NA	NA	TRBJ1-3	CASSLMDSGNTIYF	TGCGCCAGCAGCTTGATGGACTCTGGAAACACCATATATTTT
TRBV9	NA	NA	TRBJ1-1	CASSLQTNTEAFF	TGTGCCAGCAGCCTTCAGACGAACACTGAAGCTTTCTTT
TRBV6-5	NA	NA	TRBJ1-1	CASSYSIFDGSTEAFF	TGTGCCAGCAGTTACTCGATTTTTGACGGGAGCACTGAAGCTTTCTTT
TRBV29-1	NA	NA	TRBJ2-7	CSVPRGNEQYF	TGCAGCGTCCCGAGGGGGAACGAGCAGTACTTC
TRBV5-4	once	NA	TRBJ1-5	CASSEGQFQPQHF	TGTGCCAGCAGCGAGGGACAATTTCAGCCCCAGCATTTT
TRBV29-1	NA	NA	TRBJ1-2	CSVDEGGYGYTF	TGCAGCGTTGATGAGGGCGGCTATGGCTACACCTTC
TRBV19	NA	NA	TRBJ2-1	CASSMSWDEQFF	TGTGCCAGTAGTATGTCCTGGGATGAGCAGTTCTTC
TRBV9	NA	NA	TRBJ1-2	CASSLPWGNYGYTF	TGTGCCAGCAGCCTCCCGTGGGGGAACTATGGCTACACCTTC
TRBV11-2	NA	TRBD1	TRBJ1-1	CASTLRTGDTEAFF	TGTGCCAGCACCCTCCGCACAGGGGACACTGAAGCTTTCTTT
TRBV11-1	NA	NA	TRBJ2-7	CASSLAPSSYEQYF	TGTGCCAGCAGCTTAGCCCCTAGCTCCTACGAGCAGTACTTC
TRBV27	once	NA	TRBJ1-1	CASSSRTEIESTEAFF	TGTGCCAGCAGTTCCCGGACAGAAATCGAATCCACTGAAGCTTTCTTT
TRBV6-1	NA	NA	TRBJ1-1	CASVDEAFF	TGTGCCAGCGTCGATGAGGCTTTCTTT
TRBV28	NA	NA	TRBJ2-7	CASSSPAARSYEQYF	TGTGCCAGCAGTTCCCCCGCTGCCAGATCCTACGAGCAGTACTTC
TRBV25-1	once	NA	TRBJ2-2	CASKDQGSPGELFF	TGTGCCAGCAAGGACCAGGGGAGCCCCGGGGAGCTGTTTTTT
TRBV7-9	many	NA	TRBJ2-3	CASSLERSTDTQYF	TGTGCCAGCAGCTTAGAGCGGTCCACAGATACGCAGTATTTT
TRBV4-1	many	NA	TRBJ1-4	CASSHPIEVEISNEKLFF	TGCGCCAGCAGCCACCCAATTGAGGTAGAGATATCTAATGAAAAACTGTTTTTT
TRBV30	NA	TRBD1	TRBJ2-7	CAWSGQGITYEQYF	TGTGCCTGGAGTGGACAGGGGATCACCTACGAGCAGTACTTC
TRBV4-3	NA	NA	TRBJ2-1	CASSQDQGSYNEQFF	TGCGCCAGCAGCCAAGATCAGGGGTCCTACAATGAGCAGTTCTTC
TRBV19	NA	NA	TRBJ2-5	CASSIFLTSGPQETQYF	TGTGCCAGTAGTATTTTTTTGACGTCGGGACCCCAAGAGACCCAGTACTTC
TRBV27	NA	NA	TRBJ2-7	CASSYQMFYEQYF	TGTGCCAGCAGTTACCAGATGTTCTACGAGCAGTACTTC
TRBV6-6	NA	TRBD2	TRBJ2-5	CASSFPSGGMTQYF	TGTGCCAGCAGTTTTCCTAGCGGGGGGATGACCCAGTACTTC
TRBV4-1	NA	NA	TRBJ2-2	CASSQVRLVNTGELFF	TGCGCCAGCAGCCAAGTCAGGCTGGTGAACACCGGGGAGCTGTTTTTT
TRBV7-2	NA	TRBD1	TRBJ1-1	CASSSHGTGGTEAFF	TGTGCCAGCAGCTCCCACGGGACAGGGGGGACTGAAGCTTTCTTT
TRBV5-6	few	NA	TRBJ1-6	CASSTPGNVWNSPLHF	TGTGCCAGCAGCACCCCAGGGAACGTGTGGAATTCACCCCTCCACTTT
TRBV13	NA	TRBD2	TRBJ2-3	CASSSGLAGGDTQYF	TGTGCCAGCAGCTCTGGACTAGCGGGGGGGGATACGCAGTATTTT
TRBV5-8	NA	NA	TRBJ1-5	CASSLSLGRRNQPQHF	TGTGCCAGCAGCTTAAGTTTGGGACGGCGAAATCAGCCCCAGCATTTT
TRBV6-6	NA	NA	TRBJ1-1	CASRGRGAGHAEAFF	TGTGCCAGCAGAGGCAGGGGCGCGGGGCACGCTGAAGCTTTCTTT
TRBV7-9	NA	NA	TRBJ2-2	CASSPPPGELFF	TGTGCCAGCAGCCCCCCACCGGGGGAGCTGTTTTTT
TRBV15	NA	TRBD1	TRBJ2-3	CATSKDRADTQYF	TGTGCCACCAGCAAGGACAGGGCGGATACGCAGTATTTT
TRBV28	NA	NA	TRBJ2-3	CASSKQGRSGTDTQYF	TGTGCCAGCAGTAAACAGGGGAGGTCCGGCACAGATACGCAGTATTTT
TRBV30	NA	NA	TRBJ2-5	CAWSTNPPALLRETQYF	TGTGCCTGGAGTACTAACCCACCGGCACTACTACGGGAGACCCAGTACTTC